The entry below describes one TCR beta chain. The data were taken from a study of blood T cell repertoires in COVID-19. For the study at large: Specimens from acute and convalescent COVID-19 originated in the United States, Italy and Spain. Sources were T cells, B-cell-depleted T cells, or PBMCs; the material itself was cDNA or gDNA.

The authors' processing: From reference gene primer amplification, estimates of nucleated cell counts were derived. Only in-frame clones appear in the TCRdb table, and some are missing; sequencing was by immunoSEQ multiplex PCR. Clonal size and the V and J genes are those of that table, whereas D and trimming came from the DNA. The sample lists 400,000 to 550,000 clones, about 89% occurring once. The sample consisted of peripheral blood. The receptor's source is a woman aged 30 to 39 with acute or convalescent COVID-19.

The CDR3 region has the DNA TGTGCCAGCAGCTCTGGGACATTAAATGGGGAGACCCAGTACTTC. Its translation is CASSSGTLNGETQYF. The V call is TRBV13, the J call TRBJ2-5, with a weak D call TRBD1 (6 bases). The CDR3 runs 15 residues. Germline-derived CDR1 and CDR2 are PRHDT and FYEKMQ (reference sequence). Trimming took 4 bases from V and 5 from J, leaving 17 bases between them. Supplemented by reference TRBV13 and TRBJ2-5, the full variable domain reads AAGVIQSPRHLIKEKRETATLKCYPIPRHDTVYWYQQGPGQDPQFLISFYEKMQSDKGSIPDRFSAQQFSDYHSELNMSSLELGDSALYFCASSSGTLNGETQYFGPGTRLLVL.